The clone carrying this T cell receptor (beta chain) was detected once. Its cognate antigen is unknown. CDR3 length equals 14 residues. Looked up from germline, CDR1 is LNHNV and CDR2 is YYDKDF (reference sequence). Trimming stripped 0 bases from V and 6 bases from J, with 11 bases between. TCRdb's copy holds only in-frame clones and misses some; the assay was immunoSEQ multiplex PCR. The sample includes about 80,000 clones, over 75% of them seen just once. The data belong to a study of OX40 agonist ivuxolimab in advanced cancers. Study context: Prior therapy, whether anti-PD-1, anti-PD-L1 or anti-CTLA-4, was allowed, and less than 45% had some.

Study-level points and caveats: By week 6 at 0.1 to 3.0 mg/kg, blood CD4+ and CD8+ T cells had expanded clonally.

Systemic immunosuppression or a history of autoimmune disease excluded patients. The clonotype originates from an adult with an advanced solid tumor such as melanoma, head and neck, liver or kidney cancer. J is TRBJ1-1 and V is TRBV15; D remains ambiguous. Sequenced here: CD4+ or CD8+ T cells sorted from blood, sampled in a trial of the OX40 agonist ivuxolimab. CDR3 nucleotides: TGTGCCACCAGCAGAGAATCCGGGTTCGCTGAAGCTTTCTTT. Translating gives CATSRESGFAEAFF.